This T cell receptor beta chain came from a study of T-cell reconstitution after alpha-beta-depleted transplantation in children. Germline CDR1 SGHRS, CDR2 YFSETQ. V was pared by 0 bases and J by 5 bases, with 3 bases of the junction left unmatched. CDR3 size: 16 residues. Unique molecular identifiers featured in how the TCRbeta library was prepared. TCRdb passed the PCR reads through MiXCR, listing each CDR3 protein once. The repertoire consists of about 480,000 distinct CDR3 sequences, with 9.5% to 15% occurring once and the leading ten covering about 5.6%. The chain has TRBV5-1 and TRBJ2-3; 13 positions agree with TRBD2. Sequencing was performed on PBMCs from the stem cell graft donor, taken from the stem cell graft. The receptor comes from a human donor who donated a stem cell graft to a child with combined immunodeficiency. The CDR3, as DNA: TGCGCCAGCAGCTTGGCCTGGACTAGCGGGGGAGATACGCAGTATTTT. Residues: CASSLAWTSGGDTQYF.